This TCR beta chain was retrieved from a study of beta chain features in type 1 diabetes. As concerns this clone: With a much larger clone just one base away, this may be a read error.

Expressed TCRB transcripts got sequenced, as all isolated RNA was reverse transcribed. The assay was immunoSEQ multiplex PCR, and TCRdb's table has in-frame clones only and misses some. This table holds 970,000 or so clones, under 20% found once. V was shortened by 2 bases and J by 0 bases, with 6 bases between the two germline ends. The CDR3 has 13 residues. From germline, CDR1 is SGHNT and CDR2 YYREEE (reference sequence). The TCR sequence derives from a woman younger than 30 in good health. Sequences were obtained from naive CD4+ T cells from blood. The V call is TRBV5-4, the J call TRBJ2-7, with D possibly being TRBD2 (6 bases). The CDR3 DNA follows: TGTGCCAGCAGCTTCGGGAGCTCCTACGAGCAGTACTTC. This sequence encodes CASSFGSSYEQYF.